The present T cell receptor (beta chain) was sequenced within a study of blood T cell repertoires in COVID-19. Background on the study: In each case, the material was cDNA or gDNA derived from T cells, B-cell-depleted T cells, or PBMCs.

This clone was detected only once. Original handling: Nucleated cell number was recorded as an estimate derived from reference gene primer amplification. The protocol was immunoSEQ multiplex PCR, while the TCRdb copy is restricted to in-frame clones and leaves out a portion. Clone size and V and J calls were adopted from that table, with D and trimming inferred from the DNA. The sample lists tens of thousands of clones; around 90% were seen once. V was pared by 0 bases and J by 9 bases, with 14 bases between. This CDR3 contains 14 residues. CDR1 is MGHRA, CDR2 YSYEKL, per germline. The V gene is TRBV4-1, the J gene TRBJ1-2; D remains unclear. This TCR derives from a woman older than 75 with active or convalescent COVID-19. The sample comprised peripheral blood. The CDR3 protein is CASSQEGRHRSYTF. Written as DNA, the CDR3 is TGCGCCAGCAGCCAAGAAGGCAGACACCGAAGCTACACCTTC.